This TCR beta chain was captured in a study of human T cells and chemical hapten exposure. Time point specified: patch test 1, 2 weeks after DPC sensitization. The treatment was: therapeutic diphenylcyclopropenone sensitization with weekly scalp DPC. The study used a library that attached unique molecular identifiers to individual cDNA molecules. A single record per CDR3 protein comes from TCRdb applying MiXCR to the RACE reads. The sample has 95,000 to 100,000 distinct CDR3 sequences; roughly 12% are singletons. This CDR3 spans 15 amino acids. Germline V CDR1 and CDR2: MNHEY, SVGAGI. V was trimmed by 2 bases and J by 2 bases, leaving 13 bases between them.

The chain is built from TRBV6-5 and TRBJ2-7; TRBD1 is a possible D gene (6 bases). This sequence was found in a woman aged 40 to 50 with alopecia areata. Some clones in this sample may be carry-over from other donors' samples. The input for sequencing was whole blood, taken in connection with sensitization to the hapten diphenylcyclopropenone (DPC). CDR3 coding DNA: TGTGCCAGCAGTTACAGCTGGGGGCGAACCTACGAGCAGTACTTC. Its protein is CASSYSWGRTYEQYF.